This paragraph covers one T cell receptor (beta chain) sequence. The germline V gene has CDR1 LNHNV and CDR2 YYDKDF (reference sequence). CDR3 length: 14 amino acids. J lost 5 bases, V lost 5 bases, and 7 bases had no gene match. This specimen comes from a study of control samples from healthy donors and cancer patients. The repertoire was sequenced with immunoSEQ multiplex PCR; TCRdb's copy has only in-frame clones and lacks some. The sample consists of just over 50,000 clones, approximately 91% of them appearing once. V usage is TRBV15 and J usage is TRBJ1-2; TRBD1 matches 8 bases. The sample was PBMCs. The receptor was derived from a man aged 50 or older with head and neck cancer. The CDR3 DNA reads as TGTGCCACCAGCTTGGACAGGGACGTTTATGGCTACACCTTC. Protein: CATSLDRDVYGYTF.